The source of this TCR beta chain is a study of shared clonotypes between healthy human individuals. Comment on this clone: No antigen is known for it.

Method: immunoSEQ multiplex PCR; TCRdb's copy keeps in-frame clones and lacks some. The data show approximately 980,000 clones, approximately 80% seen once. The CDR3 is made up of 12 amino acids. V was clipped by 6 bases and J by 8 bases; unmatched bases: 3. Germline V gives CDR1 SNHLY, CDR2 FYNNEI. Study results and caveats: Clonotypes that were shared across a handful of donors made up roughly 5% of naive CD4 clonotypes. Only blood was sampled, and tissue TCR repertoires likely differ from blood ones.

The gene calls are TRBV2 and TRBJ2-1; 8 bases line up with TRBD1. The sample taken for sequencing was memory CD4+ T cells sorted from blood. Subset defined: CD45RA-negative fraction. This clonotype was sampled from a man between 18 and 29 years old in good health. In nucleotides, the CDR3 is TGTGCCAGCAGGACAGGGGTGGATGAGCAGTTCTTC. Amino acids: CASRTGVDEQFF. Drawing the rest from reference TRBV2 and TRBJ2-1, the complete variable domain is EPEVTQTPSHQVTQMGQEVILRCVPISNHLYFYWYRQILGQKVEFLVSFYNNEISEKSEIFDDQFSVERPDGSNFTLKIRSTKLEDSAMYFCASRTGVDEQFFGPGTRLTVL.